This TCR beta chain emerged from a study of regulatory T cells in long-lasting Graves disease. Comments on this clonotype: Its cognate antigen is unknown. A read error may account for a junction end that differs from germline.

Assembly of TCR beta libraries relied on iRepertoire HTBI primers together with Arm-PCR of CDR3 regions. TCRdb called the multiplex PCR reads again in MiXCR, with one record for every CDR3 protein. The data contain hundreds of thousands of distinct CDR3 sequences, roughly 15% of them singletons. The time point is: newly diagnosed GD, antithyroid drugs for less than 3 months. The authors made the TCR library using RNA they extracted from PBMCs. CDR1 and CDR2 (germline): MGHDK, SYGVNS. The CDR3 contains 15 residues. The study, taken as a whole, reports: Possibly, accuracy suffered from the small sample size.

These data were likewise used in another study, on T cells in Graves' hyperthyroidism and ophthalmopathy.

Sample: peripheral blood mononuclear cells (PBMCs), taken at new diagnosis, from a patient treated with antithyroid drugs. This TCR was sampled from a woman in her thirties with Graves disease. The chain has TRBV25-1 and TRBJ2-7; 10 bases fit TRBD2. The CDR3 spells CASSPLAGASHEQYF. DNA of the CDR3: TGTGCCAGCAGTCCTCTAGCGGGAGCCTCCCACGAGCAGTACTTC.